This T cell receptor beta chain was documented in a study of tumor and adjacent non-tumor tissue in lung cancer. Study in general: Aged roughly 31 to 76 years, patients included 10 men and about 5 women with stage I to III disease. On average, productive TCRbeta reads reached 4 million to 5 million per sample.

A modified ARM-PCR protocol with three rounds of nested PCR amplified TCRbeta. TCRdb redid the calling of the multiplex PCR reads with MiXCR, one entry per CDR3 protein. The sample has some 99,000 distinct CDR3 sequences, approximately 71% seen once; the top ten hold around 37%. No cell sorting was done before RNA was extracted from the tissue. Newly diagnosed lung cancer patients had thoracic surgery in China, August–late 2014, without prior chemotherapy. This CDR3 comprises 11 residues. Germline lookup yields CDR1 MDHEN and CDR2 SYDVKM. On this clonotype itself: Its antigen is undetermined. Being one base from a much bigger clone, this may be a read error.

Notes on the study in general: Top 100 clones took a larger repertoire share in normal lung.

The TCR was taken from a woman aged 55-75 years with non-small cell lung cancer. This rearrangement joins TRBV28 to TRBJ2-3, with D uncertain. Sequences were obtained from lung tumor tissue. The CDR3 sequence: CANSLADTQYF. In DNA, the CDR3 is TGTGCCAACAGTTTGGCAGATACGCAGTATTTT.